This T cell receptor beta chain was identified in a study of OX40 agonist ivuxolimab in advanced cancers. Generated by immunoSEQ multiplex PCR, the TCRdb table keeps only in-frame clones and is missing some. In the table there are 45,000 to 55,000 clones, 81% of which are singletons. General study findings and limits: The antigen specificity of the peripheral T cells (those that were expanded) was not determined. Among the lowest peripheral clonal expansion occurred in 0.1-3.0 mg/kg partial responders.

This CDR3 region has 17 residues. Germline CDR1 LNHDA, CDR2 SQIVND (reference sequence). The V end lost 3 bases, the J end lost 1 base, and 15 bases lay between the germline ends. As regards this clone: The antigen remains unidentified.

The V and J genes are TRBV19 and TRBJ2-2; either TRBD1 or TRBD2 may supply D (5 bases each). The TCR was taken from an adult with an advanced solid tumor such as melanoma, head and neck, liver or kidney cancer. The specimen was CD4+ or CD8+ T cells sorted from blood, collected in a trial of the OX40 agonist ivuxolimab. The CDR3 nucleotides read TGTGCCAGTAGTATTACGGTCGGGGCCTTGAACACCGGGGAGCTGTTTTTT. Its protein product is CASSITVGALNTGELFF.